The sequence of this T cell receptor beta chain was determined in a study of shared clonotypes between healthy human individuals. V shed 2 bases, J shed 3 bases, and the junction held 16 bases outside the gene matches. The CDR3 runs to 19 residues. CDR1 and CDR2 from the germline V gene are SNHLY and FYNNEI. The study's findings and limits: Compared with clonotypes that all four donors shared, non-shared clonotypes had lower generation probabilities. Sharing across four donors was highest in naive CD4 (approximately 5%) and lowest in memory CD8 (approximately 0.4%).

Sequencing was performed with immunoSEQ multiplex PCR; in TCRdb, only in-frame clones are kept and a portion is missing. The repertoire holds more than 2 million clones, with approximately 96% as singletons. For this clone: What it binds is not known.

This TCR derives from a man between 18 and 35 years old in good health. The chain uses TRBV2 and TRBJ2-7, with TRBD2 matching over 10 bases. The source material was naive CD4+ T cells sorted from blood. The subset is: CD45RA+ positively selected. The CDR3 nucleotides are TGTGCCAGCAGTGAAAATTCTTGGACTAGCGGCCAATCCAACTACGAGCAGTACTTC. The encoded protein is CASSENSWTSGQSNYEQYF.